This TCR beta chain originates from a study of OX40 agonist ivuxolimab in advanced cancers. Overall study results and limits: At doses 0.1 to 3.0 mg/kg, CD4+ and CD8+ clones expanded.

Libraries were prepared by immunoSEQ multiplex PCR; TCRdb keeps only in-frame clonotypes and omits some of them. The data hold fewer than 90,000 clones, with around 90% observed a single time. A remark on this clone: Its target is unknown.

The CDR3 sequence is 16 residues long. V was pared by 0 bases and J by 1 base, with 12 bases between. Germline CDR1 is SGHRS and CDR2 is YFSETQ. The input for sequencing was CD4+ or CD8+ T cells sorted from blood, taken in a trial of the OX40 agonist ivuxolimab. This receptor was identified in an adult with an advanced solid tumor such as melanoma, head and neck, liver or kidney cancer. The rearrangement uses TRBV5-1 and TRBJ2-3, with a tentative D call TRBD2 (6 bases). CDR3 sequence reads: CASSLAGGVGTDTQYF. CDR3 coding DNA: TGCGCCAGCAGCTTGGCCGGGGGAGTTGGCACAGATACGCAGTATTTT.